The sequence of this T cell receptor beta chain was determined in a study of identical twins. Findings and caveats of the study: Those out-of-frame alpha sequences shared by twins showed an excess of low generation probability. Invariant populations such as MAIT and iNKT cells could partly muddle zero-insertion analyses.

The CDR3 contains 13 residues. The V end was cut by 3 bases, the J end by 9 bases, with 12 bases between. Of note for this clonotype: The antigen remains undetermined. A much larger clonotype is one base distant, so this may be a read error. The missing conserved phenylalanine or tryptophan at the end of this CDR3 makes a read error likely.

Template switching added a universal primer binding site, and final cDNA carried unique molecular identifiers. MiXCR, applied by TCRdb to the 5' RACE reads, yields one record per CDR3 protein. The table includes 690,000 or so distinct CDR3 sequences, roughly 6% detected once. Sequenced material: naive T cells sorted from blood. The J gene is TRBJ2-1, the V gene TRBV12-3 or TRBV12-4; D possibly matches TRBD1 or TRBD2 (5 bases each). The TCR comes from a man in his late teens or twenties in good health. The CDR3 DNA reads TGTGCCAGCAGTTTTGGGCGAGGGGCTGAGCAGTTCGTC. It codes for CASSFGRGAEQFV.